This TCR beta chain is from a study of cytomegalovirus exposure and HLA in healthy donors. Overall study: Around 89 million unique TCRs from HLA-typed donors made up an early data release.

Primers: 60 Vbeta forward and 13 Jbeta reverse. This table comes from immunoSEQ multiplex PCR, and its TCRdb copy is limited to in-frame clones, with some not included. The sample has 150,000 to 170,000 clones; 60% to 85% are singletons. Trimming at V came to 5 bases and at J to 8 bases, leaving 8 bases not matched to a gene. There are 14 residues in the CDR3. Germline assignment: CDR1 MNHEY and CDR2 SVGAGI. This sequence was found in a middle-aged woman in good health and CMV-seronegative. The chain is built from TRBV6-5 and TRBJ1-3, with 8 bases aligning to TRBD1. The sample consisted of PBMCs. CDR3 DNA: TGTGCCAGCAGTCCCGACAGGGGTTTGGACACCATATATTTT. Its translation is CASSPDRGLDTIYF.